The 12 T cell receptor beta chains below all came from one sample that was sequenced in a study of graft-versus-host responses after intestinal transplantation. Their recognized antigens are unknown. The table came from immunoSEQ multiplex PCR; TCRdb's copy has only in-frame clones and leaves some out. The sample holds about 90,000 clones, about 85% seen once. Material: unstimulated CD4+ T cells sorted from spleen or lymph node cells, obtained before transplant. The receptors were gathered from a human donor who was the organ donor for an intestinal transplant.

The chain is built from TRBV28 and TRBJ2-1; 10 positions match TRBD1. CDR3 size: 16 residues. V was clipped by 6 bases and J by 6 bases; unmatched bases: 11. Germline-derived CDR1 and CDR2 are MDHEN and SYDVKM. The CDR3 region is CASRGAGTGEGNEQFF. In DNA form, the CDR3 reads TGTGCCAGCAGGGGAGCCGGGACAGGGGAAGGCAATGAGCAGTTCTTC.

The rearrangement uses TRBV18 and TRBJ2-7; TRBD1 is a possible D gene (6 bases). The CDR3 covers 16 residues. The V gene's germline CDR1 is KGHSH and CDR2 LQKENI. V lost 0 bases and J 6 bases, leaving 18 bases between the germline ends. CDR3 DNA: TGTGCCAGCTCACCACCGAAGCGGTTGGGGGCGGGCGAGCAGTACTTC. Its translation is CASSPPKRLGAGEQYF.

This chain links TRBV19 with TRBJ1-1; 7 nucleotides align to TRBD1. Trimming removed 7 bases from V and 0 bases from J; junction bases left unmatched: 8. Germline V gene data show CDR1 as LNHDA and CDR2 as SQIVND (reference sequence). CDR3 size: 15 residues. The CDR3 sequence is CASKGQRVMNTEAFF. The DNA for the CDR3 is TGTGCCAGTAAGGGACAGAGGGTCATGAACACTGAAGCTTTCTTT.

The chain joins TRBV2 to TRBJ2-6; D gene ambiguous. Per the germline V gene, CDR1 is SNHLY and CDR2 is FYNNEI. There are 15 residues in the CDR3. V shed 5 bases and J shed 4 bases, with 12 bases lying between them. CDR3 DNA sequence: TGTGCCAGCAGTCAGAGTCAGGCCGGGGCCAACGTCCTGACTTTC. Encoded protein: CASSQSQAGANVLTF.

This rearrangement joins TRBV6-6 to TRBJ1-6; D perhaps matches TRBD1 (6 bases). From germline, CDR1 is MNHNY and CDR2 SVGAGI (reference sequence). The CDR3 is 14 residues long. The germline V and J ends were trimmed by 7 bases and 4 bases, with 11 bases remaining between them. CDR3 protein: CASKPGHYNSPLHF. CDR3 DNA sequence: TGTGCCAGCAAACCGGGACATTATAATTCACCCCTCCACTTT.

This clone was seen a single time. The CDR3 sequence: CASSLSGAPYGYTF. The DNA of the CDR3 is TGTGCCAGCAGTTTGAGTGGGGCCCCCTATGGCTACACCTTC. The chain uses TRBV28 and TRBJ1-2, with D tentatively TRBD1 (5 bases). Germline V lookup: CDR1 MDHEN, CDR2 SYDVKM. V was trimmed by 3 bases and J by 4 bases, leaving 12 bases between them. This CDR3 is built from 14 residues.

This clone was detected only a few times. V and J are TRBV29-1 and TRBJ2-1; 9 nucleotides align to TRBD1. There are 13 residues in the CDR3. With V trimmed by 7 bases and J by 7 bases, 8 bases remained unmatched. Germline CDR1 SQVTM, CDR2 ANQGSEA. CDR3 sequence (DNA): TGCAGCGCCGGACAGGGGTTCTTAAATGAGCAGTTCTTC. Translating it yields CSAGQGFLNEQFF.

The chain carries TRBV30 and TRBJ1-4, with 7 nucleotides matching TRBD1. The CDR3 length is 14 residues. Germline-derived CDR1 and CDR2 are GTSNPN and SVGIG (reference sequence). Trimming removed 7 bases from V and 4 bases from J; junction bases left unmatched: 9. CDR3: CALGWGTVNEKLFF. The CDR3 bases are TGTGCCTTGGGCTGGGGGACAGTTAATGAAAAACTGTTTTTT.

The chain uses TRBV5-1 and TRBJ2-7; TRBD1 matches 8 bases. V gave up 4 bases and J gave up 3 bases; unmatched junction bases: 9. Germline lookup yields CDR1 SGHRS and CDR2 YFSETQ. This CDR3 spans 15 amino acids. In nucleotides, the CDR3 is TGCGCCAGCAGCGACGGACAGGGTGGCATCTACGAGCAGTACTTC. Residues: CASSDGQGGIYEQYF.

The chain links TRBV4-2 to TRBJ2-1; 7 bases align to TRBD1. Germline V lookup: CDR1 LGHNA, CDR2 YNFKEQ. The CDR3 has 16 amino acids. The ends lost 1 base at V and 4 bases at J; junction bases unmatched: 7. The CDR3 loop reads CASSQGYRGLYNEQFF. The DNA for the CDR3 is TGTGCCAGCAGCCAAGGGTATAGGGGGCTGTACAATGAGCAGTTCTTC.

This clone was seen only a few times. DNA for the CDR3: TGTGCCTGGAGTAGTAACAGGGCAGCTAACTATGGCTACACCTTC. Translated: CAWSSNRAANYGYTF. The chain has TRBV30 and TRBJ1-2; a weak D match, TRBD1 (6 bases). CDR1 and CDR2 (germline): GTSNPN, SVGIG (reference sequence). Deletions cut 2 bases from V and 0 bases from J, with 13 bases between. The CDR3 extends over 15 amino acids.

V usage is TRBV19 and J usage is TRBJ2-7, with TRBD2 matching over 7 bases. This CDR3 contains 14 residues. Trimming removed 1 base from V and 1 base from J; junction bases left unmatched: 1. Per germline, CDR1 LNHDA and CDR2 SQIVND (reference sequence). CDR3 sequence: CASSIGGGSYEQYF. The CDR3 DNA reads TGTGCCAGTAGTATAGGGGGGGGATCCTACGAGCAGTACTTC.